The clone carrying this T cell receptor (beta chain) is labeled medium-sized (0.01 to 0.1%). No antigen is known for it. This CDR3 is built from 14 residues. Germline V gene data show CDR1 as KGHSH and CDR2 as LQKENI. V was trimmed by 3 bases and J by 7 bases, leaving 15 bases between them. The source of the sample is a study of vaccination and CD4 T cells after COVID-19. Study-wide context: Vaccinees got either two BNT162b2 doses or two mRNA-1273 doses.

Treatment meaning: approximately 10-day PBMC culture with coronavirus spike peptide pools or control peptides (ViraFEST assay). Cultured CD4+ T-cell DNA underwent Oncomine TCR Beta short-read sequencing. TCRdb called the PCR reads again in MiXCR, with one record for every CDR3 protein. This table holds 3,500 to 4,500 distinct CDR3 sequences, approximately 15% found once. V usage is TRBV18 and J usage is TRBJ1-2, with a tentative D call TRBD1 (6 bases). Sequenced sample: CD4+ T cells from blood, cultured in vitro. This TCR came from a human donor who had recovered from COVID-19. Written as DNA, the CDR3 is TGTGCCAGCTCACCGGACAGCCGGCGGGGTGGCTACACCTTC. This codes for CASSPDSRRGGYTF.